The 5 T cell receptor beta chains below were found in one sample sequenced in a study of blood T cell repertoires in COVID-19. Some clones are missing from TCRdb's copy, which holds only in-frame ones; the method was immunoSEQ multiplex PCR. This table holds approximately 150,000 clones, approximately 84% found once. Sequenced sample: peripheral blood. These receptors originate from a woman aged 55-70 years with acute or convalescent COVID-19.

There are a few counts of this clone. The rearrangement joins TRBV27 to TRBJ2-7; 9 bases line up with TRBD2. Germline CDR1 reads MNHEY; CDR2 reads SMNVEV (reference sequence). The V gene end was trimmed by 2 bases and the J gene end by 3 bases; junction bases not matched to a gene: 5. The CDR3 is 15 residues long. CDR3 nucleotides: TGTGCCAGCAGTTTAACGGCTAGCGGGAACTACGAGCAGTACTTC. It yields the protein CASSLTASGNYEQYF.

This chain uses TRBV19 with TRBJ2-1, with 9 bases fitting TRBD1. Trimming at V came to 6 bases and at J to 5 bases, leaving 8 bases not matched to a gene. The length of the CDR3 is 15 residues. The germline V gene has CDR1 LNHDA and CDR2 SQIVND (reference sequence). DNA of the CDR3: TGTGCCAGTAGCACTACAGGGGGCGGGAACAATGAGCAGTTCTTC. Amino acids: CASSTTGGGNNEQFF.

This clone showed up just a few times. The V gene is TRBV7-7, the J gene TRBJ2-1; D unclear. Looked up from germline, CDR1 is SSHAT and CDR2 is FNYEAQ (reference sequence). The CDR3 covers 13 residues. Trimming removed 0 bases from V and 7 bases from J, with 7 bases in between. In DNA, the CDR3 is TGTGCCAGCAGCTTAGCGGAGATTAATGAGCAGTTCTTC. Amino acids: CASSLAEINEQFF.

This rearrangement joins TRBV6-5 to TRBJ1-2; a weak D match, TRBD1 (6 bases). The CDR3 is made up of 13 amino acids. Trimming shortened V by 5 bases and J by 3 bases, and 10 bases separated the two germline ends. Looked up from germline, CDR1 is MNHEY and CDR2 is SVGAGI. CDR3 DNA sequence: TGTGCCAGCAGTCTCGGACAGCACTATGGCTACACCTTC. The encoded protein is CASSLGQHYGYTF.

CDR3 sequence (DNA): TGTGCCAGCAGTTTAGGGGGGGGAGCTTTCTTT. Translation gives CASSLGGGAFF. This sequence joins TRBV12-3 or TRBV12-4 and TRBJ1-1; D possibly corresponds to TRBD1 (5 bases). CDR3 length equals 11 residues. V was trimmed by 1 base and J by 10 bases, leaving 7 bases between them.